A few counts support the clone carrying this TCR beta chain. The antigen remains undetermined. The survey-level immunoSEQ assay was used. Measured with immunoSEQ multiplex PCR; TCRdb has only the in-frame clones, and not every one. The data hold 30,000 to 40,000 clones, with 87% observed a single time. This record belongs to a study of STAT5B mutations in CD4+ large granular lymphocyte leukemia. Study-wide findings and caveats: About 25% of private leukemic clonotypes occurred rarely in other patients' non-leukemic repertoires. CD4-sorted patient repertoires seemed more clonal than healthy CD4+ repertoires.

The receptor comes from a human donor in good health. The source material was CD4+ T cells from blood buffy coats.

This chain's CDR3 is CASSLSGNQPQHF. CDR3 sequence (DNA): TGTGCCAGCAGTTTATCCGGGAATCAGCCCCAGCATTTT. This chain connects TRBV28 to TRBJ1-5; unclear D gene. The CDR3 is 13 residues long. Trimming stripped 1 base from V and 4 bases from J, with 5 bases between. Looked up from germline, CDR1 is MDHEN and CDR2 is SYDVKM. Full variable domain (remainder filled in from reference TRBV28 and TRBJ1-5): DVKVTQSSRYLVKRTGEKVFLECVQDMDHENMFWYRQDPGLGLRLIYFSYDVKMKEKGDIPEGYSVSREKKERFSLILESASTNQTSMYLCASSLSGNQPQHFGDGTRLSIL.